This T cell receptor beta chain was sequenced during a study of T cell repertoires in ileal Crohn's disease (dated by TCRdb to about 2019). Broadly, across the study: At the time of surgery, roughly 35% of patients were active smokers, and the median duration of disease was 7.9 years. Every patient underwent surgery because of a complication, which was stricturing disease in around 60% and penetrating disease in about 39%. About half of the patients received postoperative therapy: eleven to twelve received thiopurines and 15 to 20 received anti-TNF agents. MI samples were biopsies from the proximal margin of the surgical specimen. For commercial TCRB immunosequencing, about 500 nanograms of biopsy DNA were submitted for each sample. TCR repertoire analysis was performed in 45 to 65 Crohn's disease patients drawn from a prospective multicentre cohort. The study was conducted in parallel with a multicentre cohort built to find predictors of early endoscopic recurrence after ileocolonic resection. A Rutgeerts score above i0 was used to define endoscopic postoperative recurrence. A total of 171 mucosal samples from roughly 60 patients were sequenced, collected from several sites on the surgical specimen and at postoperative endoscopy. Study-wide findings and limitations: A significantly higher proportion of clonal expansions was observed in active smokers at surgery than in non-smokers (approximately 26% vs 20%, p=0.02). Sorted CD8 T cells carried more high-frequency clones than CD4 T cells, suggesting mucosal expansions were mainly CD8. Only a subgroup of patients, of unstated size, had mucosal CD4 and CD8 T cells sorted and sequenced. Endoscopic recurrence was found to be associated with higher high-frequency clone percentages at surgery, and recurrence was observed in all patients with clonality above 26.8% (18/57).

The sample's time point label is to be understood as: proximal margin of the surgical specimen (macroscopically non-inflamed). Eligible patients were adults with ileal or ileocolonic Crohn's disease who had an indication for ileocolonic resection. Whole ileal mucosal biopsies were stored frozen at -80°C before DNA extraction. Genomic DNA was extracted from frozen whole biopsies with a TRizol-based method and quantified on a NanoDrop 2000 spectrophotometer. As regards this clone: What this receptor recognizes is not known. One base away there is no much larger clone; base qualities are not given.

The CDR1 and CDR2 encoded by the germline V gene (reference sequence) are SGHKS and YYEKEE. The CDR3 goes from the cysteine to the phenylalanine over 14 residues. The retained sequence is limited to the CDR3, 42 bases, with the frame set at the first base. V and J are truncated by 3 bases and 3 bases respectively, leaving an intervening sequence of 12 bases. Library preparation was by the immunoSEQ multiplex PCR assay. A two-step, amplification bias-controlled multiplex PCR was used by Adaptive Biotechnology to amplify CDR3 regions from genomic DNA. In the first PCR, primers covered every V and J gene segment, and in the second PCR, barcodes and Illumina adapters were added. CDR3 libraries were sequenced using an Illumina instrument. Regarding the original processing steps: The analysis used both the pipelines supplied by the vendor and custom analysis of the raw data in R/Bioconductor with R version 3.3.0. Clonality, which ranges from 0 to 1, was calculated as the inverse of the normalised Shannon entropy across all productive clones. High-frequency clones were defined as the share of the repertoire taken up by the top 100 clones, keeping only clones that passed a 95% confidence test. Repertoire diversity was measured with the Simpson index, and overlap between samples was measured with the Morisita-Horn index. This immuneACCESS table, as held by TCRdb, lists in-frame sequences with V and J called but not all clones. Of the missing ones, under half trace to an unresolved V gene in checked studies; the others have no known cause. The DNA was the basis for D and trimming; V, J and clone size are from that table. The sample table shows some 2,800 clones, and 70% to 80% are seen once. The ten top clones hold 65% to 70% of the sample.

The receptor chain draws on TRBV5-5 and TRBJ1-1, with no D gene named confidently. Sequencing was done on a sample of ileal tissue. This receptor was obtained from an adult with Crohn's disease. The CDR3 loop reads CASSSPGGYTEAFF. The sequence in DNA is TGTGCCAGCAGCTCCCCGGGAGGGTACACTGAAGCTTTCTTT.